This TCR beta chain was retrieved from a study of technical replicates of blood from a handful of donors. Clones were read by immunoSEQ multiplex PCR, and TCRdb kept only the in-frame ones, dropping some. The table has approximately 79,000 clones, 95% to 97% seen once; the top ten hold roughly 0.33%. Material for sequencing was T cells isolated from PBMCs. This clonotype originated in a human donor in good health.

The CDR3 loop reads CASSQEGWTSGPYNEQFF. In DNA, the CDR3 is TGTGCCAGCAGCCAAGAAGGCTGGACTAGCGGGCCCTACAATGAGCAGTTCTTC. This chain uses TRBV14 with TRBJ2-1, with 11 bases aligning to TRBD2. Trimming took 0 bases from V and 2 from J; bases not matched to a gene: 6. CDR3 size: 18 residues. Germline CDR1 SGHDN, CDR2 FVKESK.